This is a list of T cell receptor beta chains from one sample in a study of CD8+CD57+ T cells in acquired aplastic anemia. From the reads, TCRdb called clonotypes with MiXCR, one entry per CDR3 protein. The sample has 450,000 to 550,000 distinct CDR3 sequences; roughly a third are singletons. Specimen: sorted CD4+, CD8+, or CD8+CD57+ T cells (not recorded which) from PBMCs. Receptors originate from a human donor with aplastic anemia. CDR3s include the opening cysteine and the closing phenylalanine or tryptophan. A D gene is named only where the DNA matches it firmly. Clone size is given for some rows only: seen once, a few or many times, or a class if the clone is expanded.

J gene,D gene,CDR3 length,clone size,V gene,CDR3 protein,CDR3 DNA
TRBJ2-5,NA,14,few,TRBV12-3/TRBV12-4,CASSLRSLRETQYF,TGTGCCAGCAGTTTAAGGTCCTTACGGGAGACCCAGTACTTC
TRBJ1-4,TRBD1,12,NA,TRBV30,CAWDRGSEKLFF,TGTGCCTGGGACAGGGGTTCTGAAAAACTGTTTTTT
TRBJ2-7,NA,15,NA,TRBV15,CATSRRGAGAYEQYF,TGTGCCACCAGCAGACGGGGTGCAGGTGCCTACGAGCAGTACTTC
TRBJ2-5,NA,15,few,TRBV9,CASSVEISPQETQYF,TGTGCCAGCAGCGTAGAAATTTCACCTCAAGAGACCCAGTACTTC
TRBJ1-6,NA,13,NA,TRBV25-1,CASSPELNSPLHF,TGTGCCAGCTCCCCAGAGCTTAATTCACCCCTCCACTTT
TRBJ1-2,NA,14,NA,TRBV5-1,CASSLGETNYGYTF,TGCGCCAGCAGCCTGGGAGAGACTAACTATGGCTACACCTTC
TRBJ2-7,TRBD1,14,few,TRBV20-1,CSANVRTGTYEQYF,TGCAGTGCCAACGTCAGGACAGGGACCTACGAGCAGTACTTC
TRBJ2-7,TRBD1,13,NA,TRBV29-1,CSVATGGRYEQYF,TGCAGCGTAGCAACAGGGGGCAGGTACGAGCAGTACTTC
TRBJ2-7,NA,15,many,TRBV2,CASSEGAGHSYEQYF,TGTGCCAGCAGTGAAGGGGCAGGACACTCCTACGAGCAGTACTTC
TRBJ2-6,NA,14,once,TRBV2,CASSVSGGANVLTF,TGTGCCAGCAGTGTGAGTGGTGGGGCCAACGTCCTGACTTTC
TRBJ2-7,TRBD1,15,many,TRBV2,CASSVRQGATHEQYF,TGTGCCAGCAGTGTGAGACAGGGGGCTACGCACGAGCAGTACTTC
TRBJ1-1,NA,13,NA,TRBV27,CASSPLVLGEAFF,TGTGCCAGCAGCCCTCTTGTTTTGGGTGAAGCTTTCTTT
TRBJ2-7,NA,15,many,TRBV4-1,CASSHPFRGHYEQYF,TGCGCCAGCAGCCACCCCTTCCGGGGTCACTACGAGCAGTACTTC
TRBJ1-5,TRBD1,14,NA,TRBV9,CASSERTGKQPQHF,TGTGCCAGCAGTGAGCGGACAGGGAAACAGCCCCAGCATTTT
TRBJ2-1,NA,12,many,TRBV10-2,CATTSPYNEQFF,TGCGCCACCACTAGTCCCTACAATGAGCAGTTCTTC
TRBJ1-6,NA,16,NA,TRBV27,CASSLLGSSYNSPLHF,TGTGCCAGCAGTTTACTAGGGTCTTCCTATAATTCACCCCTCCACTTT
TRBJ2-7,NA,11,NA,TRBV30,CAWSVGQREYF,TGTGCCTGGAGTGTCGGACAGCGCGAGTACTTC
TRBJ1-5,TRBD1,13,many,TRBV2,CASNTGGNQPQHF,TGTGCCAGTAATACAGGGGGCAATCAGCCCCAGCATTTT
TRBJ2-7,NA,16,NA,TRBV3-1,CASSQGRDGGSYEQYF,TGTGCCAGCAGCCAAGGTCGAGACGGAGGTTCCTACGAGCAGTACTTC
TRBJ2-1,TRBD2,15,NA,TRBV5-6,CASSGTSRSYSEQFF,TGTGCCAGCAGCGGGACTAGCCGGTCCTACAGTGAGCAGTTCTTC
TRBJ1-1,NA,16,few,TRBV9,CASSVGTQGSMAEAFF,TGTGCCAGCAGCGTAGGTACCCAGGGGTCGATGGCTGAAGCTTTCTTT
TRBJ1-5,NA,15,NA,TRBV20-1,CSARDLRLGNQPQHF,TGCAGTGCTAGAGACCTGAGGTTGGGCAATCAGCCCCAGCATTTT
TRBJ2-7,NA,13,few,TRBV5-6,CASQRDIPYEQYF,TGTGCCAGCCAAAGGGACATACCCTACGAGCAGTACTTC
TRBJ2-7,NA,14,many,TRBV20-1,CSAIDGLSSYEQYF,TGCAGTGCAATCGACGGTCTGAGCTCCTACGAGCAGTACTTC
TRBJ2-3,NA,14,NA,TRBV2,CASSGTGGGDTQYF,TGTGCCAGCAGTGGAACTGGGGGTGGCGATACGCAGTATTTT
TRBJ1-6,TRBD1,13,many,TRBV7-2,CASSPGQVSPLHF,TGTGCCAGCAGCCCCGGACAGGTTTCACCCCTCCACTTT
TRBJ2-7,TRBD2,14,NA,TRBV5-1,CASSSGGVNYEQYF,TGCGCCAGCAGCTCGGGGGGGGTTAATTACGAGCAGTACTTC
TRBJ1-5,TRBD1,14,once,TRBV15,CATGRTGYMKPQHF,TGTGCCACCGGACGGACAGGGTATATGAAGCCCCAGCATTTT
TRBJ1-2,TRBD1,14,many,TRBV29-1,CSVVGQVSIAGYTF,TGCAGCGTTGTCGGACAGGTTTCTATTGCCGGCTACACCTTC
TRBJ1-1,NA,13,NA,TRBV29-1,CSVSPVLGTEAFF,TGCAGCGTTTCGCCAGTGTTAGGCACTGAAGCTTTCTTT
TRBJ1-1,NA,13,NA,TRBV5-6,CASSFAGNTEAFF,TGTGCCAGCAGCTTCGCTGGGAACACTGAAGCTTTCTTT
TRBJ2-3,NA,16,NA,TRBV6-4,CASSDWGGTSTDTQYF,TGTGCCAGCAGTGACTGGGGCGGAACTAGCACAGATACGCAGTATTTT
TRBJ1-6,NA,17,NA,TRBV27,CASKTIRGPGQNSPLHF,TGTGCCAGCAAGACAATCAGGGGACCAGGGCAAAATTCACCCCTCCACTTT
TRBJ2-7,TRBD2,15,once,TRBV24-1,CAAGTSGGASYEQYF,TGTGCCGCCGGGACTAGCGGGGGGGCATCCTACGAGCAGTACTTC
TRBJ1-2,NA,14,NA,TRBV2,CASSEFSREGGYTF,TGTGCCAGCAGTGAGTTTAGCAGGGAGGGCGGCTACACCTTC
TRBJ2-7,NA,16,many,TRBV19,CASRRSGVSADYEQYF,TGTGCCAGTCGGCGGAGTGGAGTCTCGGCCGACTACGAGCAGTACTTC
TRBJ2-1,NA,11,NA,TRBV20-1,CSASGDGVQFF,TGCAGTGCTAGTGGTGACGGTGTACAGTTCTTC
TRBJ1-4,NA,14,few,TRBV5-1,CASSMVGVGEKLFF,TGCGCCAGCAGCATGGTAGGGGTGGGTGAAAAACTGTTTTTT
TRBJ2-1,NA,15,few,TRBV10-3,CASSYSRLAQETQFF,TGTGCCAGCAGTTACTCACGGCTAGCCCAGGAAACGCAGTTCTTC
TRBJ1-2,TRBD1,16,many,TRBV19,CASSIARDRGSYGYTF,TGTGCCAGTAGTATAGCCAGGGACAGGGGTTCCTATGGCTACACCTTC
TRBJ2-1,NA,13,NA,TRBV10-3,CAISRDLIYEQFF,TGTGCCATCAGCCGGGACCTCATCTATGAGCAGTTCTTC
TRBJ1-1,NA,15,NA,TRBV3-1,CASSQDGNPNTEAFF,TGTGCCAGCAGCCAAGATGGGAATCCGAACACTGAAGCTTTCTTT
TRBJ2-2,TRBD2,17,NA,TRBV5-1,CASSLDTSGVYTGELFF,TGCGCCAGCAGCTTGGATACTAGCGGGGTCTACACCGGGGAGCTGTTTTTT
TRBJ1-3,NA,15,NA,TRBV10-1,CASSSDRLTGNTIYF,TGCGCCAGCAGTTCCGACAGGCTAACTGGAAACACCATATATTTT
TRBJ2-2,NA,15,NA,TRBV7-9,CASIMDSPNTGELFF,TGTGCCAGCATCATGGACAGCCCGAACACCGGGGAGCTGTTTTTT
TRBJ1-2,NA,14,NA,TRBV25-1,CASSEVVPGDGYTF,TGTGCCAGCAGTGAAGTCGTGCCAGGGGATGGCTACACCTTC
TRBJ1-2,NA,12,NA,TRBV29-1,CSVGGAEEGHTF,TGCAGCGTCGGCGGGGCCGAGGAAGGGCACACCTTC
TRBJ1-3,TRBD1,14,few,TRBV2,CASSRDRVRNTIYF,TGTGCCAGCAGCAGGGACAGGGTGAGAAACACCATATATTTT
TRBJ1-1,NA,14,NA,TRBV6-1,CASTRDNVGTEAFF,TGTGCCAGCACTAGGGACAATGTCGGCACTGAAGCTTTCTTT
TRBJ2-3,TRBD1,15,NA,TRBV9,CASHLGQGQPDTQYF,TGTGCCAGCCACTTAGGACAGGGTCAACCAGATACGCAGTATTTT
TRBJ2-7,NA,14,many,TRBV10-2,CASSESGRSYEQYF,TGCGCCAGCAGTGAGTCCGGAAGGTCCTACGAGCAGTACTTC
TRBJ2-7,TRBD2,14,many,TRBV10-3,CAIRSGTTPYEQYF,TGTGCCATCAGGTCCGGGACTACGCCCTACGAGCAGTACTTC
TRBJ1-3,NA,14,many,TRBV25-1,CASSEIGTGNTIYF,TGTGCCAGCAGTGAAATAGGTACTGGAAACACCATATATTTT